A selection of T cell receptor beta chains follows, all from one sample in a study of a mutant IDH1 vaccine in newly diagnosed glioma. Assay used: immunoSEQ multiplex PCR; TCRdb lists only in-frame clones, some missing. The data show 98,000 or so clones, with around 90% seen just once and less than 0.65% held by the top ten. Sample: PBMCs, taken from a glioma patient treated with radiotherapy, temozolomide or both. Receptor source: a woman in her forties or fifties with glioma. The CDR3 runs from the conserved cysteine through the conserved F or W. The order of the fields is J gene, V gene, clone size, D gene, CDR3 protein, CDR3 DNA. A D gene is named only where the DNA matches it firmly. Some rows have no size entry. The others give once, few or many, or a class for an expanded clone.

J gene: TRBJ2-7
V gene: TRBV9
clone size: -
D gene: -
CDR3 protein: CASSPKGVLSYEQYF
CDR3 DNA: TGTGCCAGCAGCCCAAAAGGGGTGTTGAGCTACGAGCAGTACTTC

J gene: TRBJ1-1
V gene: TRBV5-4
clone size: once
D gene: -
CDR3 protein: CASSVRNTEAFF
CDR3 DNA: TGTGCCAGCAGCGTCCGGAACACTGAAGCTTTCTTT

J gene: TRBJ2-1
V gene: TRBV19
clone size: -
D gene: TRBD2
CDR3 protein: CASSIATSGAHEQFF
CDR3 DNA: TGTGCCAGTAGTATCGCGACTAGCGGGGCTCATGAGCAGTTCTTC

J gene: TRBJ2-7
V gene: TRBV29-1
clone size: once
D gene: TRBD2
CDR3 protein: CSVEASGRVGEQYF
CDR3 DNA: TGCAGCGTTGAAGCTAGCGGGAGAGTGGGCGAGCAGTACTTC

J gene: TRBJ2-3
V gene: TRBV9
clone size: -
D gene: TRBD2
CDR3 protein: CASSARGDPSRSRNTQYF
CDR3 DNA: TGTGCCAGCAGCGCCCGGGGGGACCCATCTAGATCTAGGAATACGCAGTATTTT

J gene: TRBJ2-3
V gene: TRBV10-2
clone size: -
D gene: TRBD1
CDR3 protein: CASREWDSPSTDTQYF
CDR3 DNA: TGCGCCAGCAGAGAATGGGACAGCCCTAGCACAGATACGCAGTATTTT

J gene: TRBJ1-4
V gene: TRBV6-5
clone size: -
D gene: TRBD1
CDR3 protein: CASSSNRGGTNEKLFF
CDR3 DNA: TGTGCCAGCAGTTCAAACAGGGGGGGGACTAATGAAAAACTGTTTTTT

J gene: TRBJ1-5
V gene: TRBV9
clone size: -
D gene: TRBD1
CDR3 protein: CASSGTGRGQPQHF
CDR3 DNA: TGTGCCAGCAGCGGGACAGGGAGAGGGCAGCCCCAGCATTTT

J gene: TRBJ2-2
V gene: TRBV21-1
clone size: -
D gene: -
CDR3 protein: CASSNWREGRRNTGELFF
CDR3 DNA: TGTGCCAGCAGCAACTGGCGGGAGGGCCGAAGGAACACCGGGGAGCTGTTTTTT

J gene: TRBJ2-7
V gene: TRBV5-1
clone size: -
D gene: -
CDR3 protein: CASSPDGGDEQYF
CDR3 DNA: TGCGCCAGCAGCCCGGATGGGGGAGACGAGCAGTACTTC

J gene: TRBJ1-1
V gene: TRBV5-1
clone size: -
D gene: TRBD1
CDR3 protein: CASSSESRTGIAEAFF
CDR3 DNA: TGCGCCAGCAGCTCCGAAAGCCGGACAGGGATCGCTGAAGCTTTCTTT

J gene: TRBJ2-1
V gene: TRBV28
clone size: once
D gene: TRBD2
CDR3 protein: CASSPPRAGLNEQFF
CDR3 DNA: TGTGCCAGCAGCCCCCCACGAGCGGGATTGAATGAGCAGTTCTTC

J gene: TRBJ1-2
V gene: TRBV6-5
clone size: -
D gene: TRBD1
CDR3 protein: CASSYRGRDGYTF
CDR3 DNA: TGTGCCAGCAGTTACAGGGGGCGCGATGGCTACACCTTC

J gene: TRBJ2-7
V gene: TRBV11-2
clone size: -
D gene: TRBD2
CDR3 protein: CASSDRRPSGRARSEQYF
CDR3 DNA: TGTGCCAGCAGCGACCGTCGGCCTAGCGGGAGGGCCCGTTCCGAGCAGTACTTC

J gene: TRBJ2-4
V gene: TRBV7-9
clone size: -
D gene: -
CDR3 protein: CASSLGGHPKNIQYF
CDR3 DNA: TGTGCCAGCAGCTTAGGGGGGCATCCCAAAAACATTCAGTACTTC

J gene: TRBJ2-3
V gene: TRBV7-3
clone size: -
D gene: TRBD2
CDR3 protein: CASSLKRTSGTDTQYF
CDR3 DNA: TGTGCCAGCAGCTTAAAGAGGACTAGCGGCACAGATACGCAGTATTTT